Listed below are T cell receptor beta chains from one sample, sequenced in a study of identical twins. TCRdb itself ran the 5' RACE reads through MiXCR, one entry per CDR3 protein. The sample consists of 690,000 or so distinct CDR3 sequences, 8.6% of them appearing once. This sample also belongs to another study, concerning yellow fever vaccine responses in identical twins.

What was sequenced was PBMCs. The source of these receptors is a young woman in good health. The CDR3 runs from the conserved cysteine through the conserved F or W. A D gene is named only where the DNA matches it firmly. The size of a clone is reported for some rows only, either as once, few or many, or as a class for expanded clones.

>TRBJ2-7|few|TRBV7-9|.
TGTGCCAGCAGCTTAAGGGACACGAAGGCCACCACCTACGAGCAGTACTTC
CASSLRDTKATTYEQYF
>TRBJ2-4|few|TRBV9|TRBD1
TGTGCCAGCAGCGTAGATAGCGTGTCGGGACAGGGTTCCAAAAACATTCAGTACTTC
CASSVDSVSGQGSKNIQYF
>TRBJ2-1|.|TRBV4-3|TRBD2
TGCGCCAGCAGCCAAGATCTTCTAGCGGTCCCCTCTTACAATGAGCAGTTCTTC
CASSQDLLAVPSYNEQFF
>TRBJ2-7|many|TRBV7-8|.
TGTGCCAGCAGCCCCCCAAGAGGGGGTTCCTACGAGCAGTACTTC
CASSPPRGGSYEQYF
>TRBJ2-2|.|TRBV14|TRBD1
TGTGCCAGCAGCCAAGATCGGGACAGGAGTCGGATTGTGACCGGGGAGCTGTTTTTT
CASSQDRDRSRIVTGELFF
>TRBJ2-5|few|TRBV10-3|.
TGTGCCATTTCCAACAGGGACGAGACCCAGTACTTC
CAISNRDETQYF
>TRBJ2-7|many|TRBV7-9|.
TGTGCCAGCAGCACATTCGGACCTACCTACGAGCAGTACTTC
CASSTFGPTYEQYF
>TRBJ2-7|.|TRBV29-1|TRBD1
TGCAGCGTCGGGACAGGGGGCGGGGGCGAGCAGTACTTC
CSVGTGGGGEQYF
>TRBJ2-7|many|TRBV5-1|.
TGCGCCAGCAGCAGGGACGTTCGCTACGAGCAGTACTTC
CASSRDVRYEQYF
>TRBJ1-4|many|TRBV12-3/TRBV12-4|TRBD1
TGTGCCAGCAGCCCCGGGACAGGGGTAAAAGAAAAACTGTTTTTT
CASSPGTGVKEKLFF
>TRBJ2-6|few|TRBV4-2|TRBD2
TGTGCCAGCAGCCCCCTCAGGCGCATAGCGGGACACTCTGGGGCCAACGTCCTGACTTTC
CASSPLRRIAGHSGANVLTF
>TRBJ2-5|many|TRBV6-5|.
TGTGCCAGCAGTTCCCGGACGGTCCGGGAGACCCAGTACTTC
CASSSRTVRETQYF
>TRBJ2-7|.|TRBV13|TRBD2
TGTGCCAGCAGCTTAGTACCGGGAGGGGACCACGAGCAGTACTTC
CASSLVPGGDHEQYF
>TRBJ2-7|many|TRBV29-1|.
TGCAGCGTTGAAGGTGATATGGGCGAGCAGTACTTC
CSVEGDMGEQYF
>TRBJ2-5|.|TRBV11-2|TRBD2
TGTGCCAGCAGCTTAGGCGGGAGGGCCGCGGAGACCCAGTACTTC
CASSLGGRAAETQYF
>TRBJ2-3|.|TRBV4-3|.
TGCGCCAGCAGCCAAGAACAGGGTAGCACAGATACGCAGTATTTT
CASSQEQGSTDTQYF